The present T cell receptor beta chain was sequenced within a study of graft-versus-host responses after intestinal transplantation. The study's findings and limits: Allografts of patients with graft-donor T cell macrochimerism showed high graft-versus-host to host-versus-graft clone ratios. GvH clones occurred in recipient marrow; some first appeared in ileum or blood.

The repertoire was sequenced with immunoSEQ multiplex PCR; TCRdb's copy has only in-frame clones and lacks some. Found here are approximately 89,000 clones, 90% of them singletons; the top ten hold around 16%. Germline V CDR1 and CDR2: LGHNA, YNFKEQ. V dropped 4 bases and J dropped 4; count of bases not matched to a gene: 7. This CDR3 contains 16 residues. As regards this clone: Its antigen is undetermined.

This receptor was obtained from a human patient who received an intestinal transplant, so some T cells may come from the graft donor. The input for sequencing was PBMCs, taken about 460 days after intestinal transplant. J is TRBJ2-1 and V is TRBV4-2; 10 bases align to TRBD2. The CDR3 sequence: CASSPYSGGPYNEQFF. In DNA form, the CDR3 reads TGTGCCAGCAGCCCCTATAGCGGGGGGCCGTACAATGAGCAGTTCTTC.